What follows describes a single TCR beta chain. Its antigen is currently unknown. The data belong to a study of T-cell memory formation after mild COVID-19. About the research overall: In these data, TCR clusters were largely donor specific. The study, taken as a whole, reports: Cross-reactive memory apparently joined, as some responding clones appeared in pre-infection memory.

Germline CDR1 is DFQATT and CDR2 is SNEGSKA (reference sequence). Unmatched junction bases numbered 7, after V lost 3 bases and J lost 4 bases. This CDR3 spans 14 amino acids. From 5'RACE with constant-segment primers came TCR alpha and TCR beta cDNA libraries that carried sample barcodes and UMIs. TCRdb reprocessed the 5' RACE reads via MiXCR and lists one record per CDR3 protein. The sample carries 250,000 to 300,000 distinct CDR3 sequences, about 16% recorded once. The TCR sequence derives from a man between 18 and 29 years old who had mild COVID-19 (a few samples of this study predate the infection). Cell type and time point are not known. Sequencing was carried out using PBMCs or a T cell subset sorted from them (not recorded which). The genes are TRBV20-1 and TRBJ1-1; TRBD1 matches 8 bases. DNA for the CDR3: TGCAGTGCTAGCCCAGGACAGGGAGGCACTGAAGCTTTCTTT. Its translation: CSASPGQGGTEAFF.